This record concerns one T cell receptor (beta chain) sequence. There is no known antigen for this receptor. It has no much larger one-base neighbor in the sample; base qualities were not kept. This sample is drawn from a study of blood T cell repertoires in COVID-19 (dated by TCRdb to the early 2020s). Background on the whole study: The collaborator samples originated in the United States, Italy and Spain and spanned the acute and convalescent phases of COVID-19. The prospective study material was composed of cDNA or gDNA derived from T cells, B-cell-depleted T cells, or PBMCs. Deeply sampled blood TCRbeta repertoires from subjects exposed to, actively infected with, or recovered from COVID-19 were included in the dataset. A freely available public database, intended as a resource for researchers studying the immune response to SARS-CoV-2, is where the repertoires were released. Samples were obtained from the ongoing ImmuneRACE study (first 160 participants) and from some 1,200 subjects provided by 6 global collaborators. Nearly every sample came with metadata listing a de-identified subject ID, COVID-19 status, age in years and sex. Where available, HLA class I and class II types were taken from metadata supplied by the sample provider and were not determined by assay-based typing. Study-level results and caveats: The amount of clinical and demographic metadata varied by source and participant and was provided uncurated.

TCRbeta CDR3 regions were amplified from genomic DNA by means of the immunoSEQ Assay, a bias-controlled multiplex PCR. The paper's processing steps were these. The number of nucleated cells in each sample was estimated from the amplification of reference gene primers within the assay. To quantify the absolute abundance of each unique TCRbeta CDR3 rearrangement, sequence reads were collapsed and filtered. Productive Simpson clonality was computed per sample as the square root of Simpson's diversity index over productive rearrangements. The source is immuneACCESS, and TCRdb retained only in-frame sequences with V and J called. Part of the clones is not carried over; for the studies checked, unresolved V genes explain less than half of this, and the remainder is unexplained. For V, J and clone size, that table is used; D and trimming come from the DNA. The table for this sample lists 250,000 to 400,000 clones; approximately 89% of them were counted only once. The top ten clonotypes cover under 5.5% of the sample.

Reading from cysteine to phenylalanine, the CDR3 counts 15 amino acids. Just CDR3 DNA is preserved here, 45 bases in frame from base 1. Unmatched junction bases come to 5, with V trimmed by 2 bases and J by 4 bases. CDR1 is given as MDHEN and CDR2 as SYDVKM, both from the germline V gene. Participants in the prospective study were enrolled through a virtual design, were aged roughly 18 to 95 years, and lived in roughly 25 United States geographic areas. In the prospective study, participants were assigned to cohorts based on the clinical history participants reported in a screening survey and a study questionnaire. ImmuneRACE Cohort 3 recovered participants were defined by two consecutive negative NP/OP PCR tests, healthcare professional clearance, or symptom resolution. In the prospective study, whole blood, serum and a nasopharyngeal or oropharyngeal swab were collected from each participant by mobile phlebotomists. Prospective study participants could optionally give additional blood draws and questionnaires over an approximately 2-month period. Before DNA extraction, prospective study blood samples were shipped either frozen or at room temperature.

The chain joins TRBV28 to TRBJ2-3, with 8 middle bases fitting TRBD1. The sequencing input was PBMCs or T cells enriched from blood (not recorded which). The origin of this receptor is a woman under 40 who had recovered from COVID-19. The CDR3 is CASSLRSGGPDTQYF. The base sequence is TGTGCCAGCAGTTTACGTTCAGGGGGCCCAGATACGCAGTATTTT.